This entry lists 9 T cell receptor beta chains sequenced from one sample in a study of T cell responses to AZD1222 COVID-19 vaccine. Clones were read by immunoSEQ multiplex PCR, and TCRdb kept only the in-frame ones, dropping some. The sample has some 200,000 clones; roughly 91% are singletons. Sample: peripheral blood, taken on day 0 of MenACWY control vaccination. The receptors were sampled from an adult in good health.

The chain uses TRBV5-4 and TRBJ1-2, with a possible D match to TRBD1 (5 bases). This CDR3 has 13 residues. Germline CDR1 reads SGHNT; CDR2 reads YYREEE (reference sequence). Trimming removed 7 bases from V and 4 bases from J, with 14 bases in between. The CDR3 DNA sequence: TGTGCCAGCTACCCGGCTAGGGGCTATGGCTACACCTTC. Its translation: CASYPARGYGYTF.

V usage is TRBV3-1 (or the pseudogene TRBV3-2) and J usage is TRBJ2-1, with TRBD2 identical over 11 bases. Germline CDR1 LGHDT, CDR2 YNNKEL (reference sequence). The V segment lost 5 bases and the J segment 8 bases; nucleotides outside the gene matches: 8. This CDR3 is built from 15 residues. The CDR3 reads CASSAPSGGRDEQFF. In DNA form, the CDR3 reads TGTGCCAGCAGCGCCCCTAGCGGGGGGAGGGATGAGCAGTTCTTC.

This sequence joins TRBV5-1 and TRBJ1-2, with TRBD1 identical over 11 bases. The V gene end was trimmed by 4 bases and the J gene end by 8 bases; junction bases not matched to a gene: 7. CDR3 length: 14 amino acids. Per the germline V gene, CDR1 is SGHRS and CDR2 is YFSETQ. This CDR3 is CASSPLDRGLGYTF. The CDR3 DNA reads as TGCGCCAGCAGCCCGTTGGACAGGGGGCTCGGCTACACCTTC.

V is TRBV3-1 (or the pseudogene TRBV3-2) and J is TRBJ1-5; D possibly corresponds to TRBD1 (6 bases). The CDR3 has 15 residues. Between the trimmed V and J ends, which lost 3 bases and 7 bases, there was a span of 16 bases. Germline V gene data show CDR1 as LGHDT and CDR2 as YNNKEL (reference sequence). For the CDR3, the DNA is TGTGCCAGCAGCCACGGACAGTCGGCGAGGCAGCCCCAGCATTTT. It codes for CASSHGQSARQPQHF.

This clone was counted a single time. The CDR3 DNA is TGTGCCAGCAGCCCCCGGACAGCCCATAATGAAAAACTGTTTTTT. Its protein is CASSPRTAHNEKLFF. V is TRBV11-2 and J is TRBJ1-4; D is possibly TRBD1 (6 bases). This CDR3 has 15 residues. Trimming took off 5 bases at V and 4 bases at J, with 14 bases between the two ends. Germline CDR1 is SGHAT and CDR2 is FQNNGV.

The chain employs TRBV19 and TRBJ1-1; no clear D. This CDR3 has 14 residues. From germline, CDR1 is LNHDA and CDR2 SQIVND (reference sequence). Trimming took 8 bases from V and 5 from J, leaving 18 bases between them. CDR3 sequence reads: CASAFSPAGTEAFF. The DNA of the CDR3 is TGTGCCAGTGCCTTTAGCCCTGCGGGGACTGAAGCTTTCTTT.

The chain couples TRBV7-2 to TRBJ1-4; 9 positions agree with TRBD1. The germline gives CDR1 SGHTA, CDR2 FQGNSA. The CDR3 is made up of 16 amino acids. V dropped 5 bases and J dropped 8; count of bases not matched to a gene: 12. CDR3 protein: CASSHRTGTGREKLFF. The CDR3 DNA sequence: TGTGCCAGCAGCCACCGAACCGGGACAGGGCGGGAAAAACTGTTTTTT.

The J gene is TRBJ2-3, the V gene TRBV18; possible D gene TRBD1, 5 bases. Germline CDR1 KGHSH, CDR2 LQKENI. V was trimmed by 1 base and J by 0 bases, leaving 14 bases between them. CDR3 size: 17 residues. CDR3 bases: TGTGCCAGCTCACCACGTGTGACAGTAACTAGCACAGATACGCAGTATTTT. This codes for CASSPRVTVTSTDTQYF.

This chain joins TRBV4-2 and TRBJ1-3; possible D gene TRBD1, 5 bases. The germline V gene encodes CDR1 LGHNA and CDR2 YNFKEQ. V shed 1 base and J shed 4 bases, with 17 bases lying between them. The CDR3 contains 17 residues. CDR3 DNA: TGTGCCAGCAGCCAAGGAGGACAAGGTCAGGTCGGAAACACCATATATTTT. Translation gives CASSQGGQGQVGNTIYF.